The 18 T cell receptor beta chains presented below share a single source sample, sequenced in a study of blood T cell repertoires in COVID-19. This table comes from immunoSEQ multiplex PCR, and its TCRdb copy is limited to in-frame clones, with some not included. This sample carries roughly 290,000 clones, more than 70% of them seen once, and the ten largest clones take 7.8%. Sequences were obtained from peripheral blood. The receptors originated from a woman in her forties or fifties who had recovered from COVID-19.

The CDR3 loop reads CASRGRTANQPQHF. The CDR3 DNA sequence: TGTGCCAGCAGGGGAAGGACAGCCAATCAGCCCCAGCATTTT. The rearrangement links TRBV2 to TRBJ1-5, with D maybe TRBD1 (6 bases). The V gene's germline CDR1 is SNHLY and CDR2 FYNNEI. The length of the CDR3 is 14 residues. Trimming took off 6 bases at V and 3 bases at J, with 12 bases between the two ends. Looking up the rest from reference TRBV2 and TRBJ1-5 gives the full variable domain: EPEVTQTPSHQVTQMGQEVILRCVPISNHLYFYWYRQILGQKVEFLVSFYNNEISEKSEIFDDQFSVERPDGSNFTLKIRSTKLEDSAMYFCASRGRTANQPQHFGDGTRLSIL.

The CDR3 bases are TGCAGCGTAGAGCGGTCTGGGTACACGCAGTATTTT. Its translation: CSVERSGYTQYF. This chain joins TRBV29-1 and TRBJ2-3; D may be TRBD2 (5 bases). The CDR3 covers 12 residues. Germline V gene sequence: CDR1 SQVTM, CDR2 ANQGSEA. Trimming took off 6 bases at V and 9 bases at J, with 16 bases between the two ends.

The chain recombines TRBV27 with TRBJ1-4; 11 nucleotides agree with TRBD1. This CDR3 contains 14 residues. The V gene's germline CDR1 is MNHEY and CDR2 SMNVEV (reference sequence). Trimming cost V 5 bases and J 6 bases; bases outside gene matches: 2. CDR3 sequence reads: CASSTGQGDEKLFF. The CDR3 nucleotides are TGTGCCAGCAGTACGGGACAGGGGGATGAAAAACTGTTTTTT.

CDR3 sequence reads: CASSFLPLGGETQYF. In DNA form, the CDR3 reads TGTGCCAGCAGCTTCTTGCCGCTGGGAGGCGAGACCCAGTACTTC. This chain connects TRBV7-2 to TRBJ2-5, with a weak D call TRBD2 (6 bases). V was shortened by 3 bases and J by 5 bases, with 16 bases between the two germline ends. The germline V gene encodes CDR1 SGHTA and CDR2 FQGNSA. The CDR3 consists of 15 residues. The full variable domain, rest sourced from reference TRBV7-2 and TRBJ2-5, is GAGVSQSPSNKVTEKGKDVELRCDPISGHTALYWYRQSLGQGLEFLIYFQGNSAPDKSGLPSDRFSAERTGGSVSTLTIQRTQQEDSAVYLCASSFLPLGGETQYFGPGTRLLVL.

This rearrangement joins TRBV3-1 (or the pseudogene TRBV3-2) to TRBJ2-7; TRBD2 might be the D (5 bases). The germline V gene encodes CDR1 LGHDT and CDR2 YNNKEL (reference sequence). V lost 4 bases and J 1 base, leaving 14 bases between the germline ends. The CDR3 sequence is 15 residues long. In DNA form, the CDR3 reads TGTGCCAGCAGCCGTGGTTTATCGGGGTCCTACGAGCAGTACTTC. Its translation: CASSRGLSGSYEQYF.

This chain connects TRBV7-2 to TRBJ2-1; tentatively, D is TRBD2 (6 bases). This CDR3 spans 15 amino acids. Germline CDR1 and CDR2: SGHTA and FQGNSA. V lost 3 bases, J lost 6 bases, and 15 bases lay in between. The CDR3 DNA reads TGTGCCAGCAGCTTGTCGGGGGTCCAAAGCAATGAGCAGTTCTTC. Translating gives CASSLSGVQSNEQFF.

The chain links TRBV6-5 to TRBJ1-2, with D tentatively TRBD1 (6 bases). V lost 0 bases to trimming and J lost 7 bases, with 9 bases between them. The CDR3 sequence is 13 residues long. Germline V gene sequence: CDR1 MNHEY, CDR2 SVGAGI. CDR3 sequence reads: CASSYSGAGGYTF. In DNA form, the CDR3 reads TGTGCCAGCAGTTACTCGGGGGCGGGTGGCTACACCTTC.

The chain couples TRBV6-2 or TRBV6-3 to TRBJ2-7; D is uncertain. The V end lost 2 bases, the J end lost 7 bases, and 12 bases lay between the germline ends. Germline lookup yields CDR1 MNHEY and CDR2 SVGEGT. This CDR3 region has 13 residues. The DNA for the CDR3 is TGTGCCAGCAGTTACACCGGGTTGTTGGAGCAGTACTTC. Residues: CASSYTGLLEQYF.

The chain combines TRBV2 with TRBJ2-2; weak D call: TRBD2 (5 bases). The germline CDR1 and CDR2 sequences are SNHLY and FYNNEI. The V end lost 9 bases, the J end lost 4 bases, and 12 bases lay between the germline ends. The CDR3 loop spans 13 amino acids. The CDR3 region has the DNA TGTGCCAGGCAGCGGTCGGGCACCGGGGAGCTGTTTTTT. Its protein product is CARQRSGTGELFF.

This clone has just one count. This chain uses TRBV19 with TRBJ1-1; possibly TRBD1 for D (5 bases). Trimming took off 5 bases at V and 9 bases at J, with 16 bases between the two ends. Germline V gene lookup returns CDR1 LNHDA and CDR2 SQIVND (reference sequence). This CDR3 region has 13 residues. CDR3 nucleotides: TGTGCCAGTAGTCCTGGCGGGGACTATCAAGCTTTCTTT. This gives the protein CASSPGGDYQAFF.

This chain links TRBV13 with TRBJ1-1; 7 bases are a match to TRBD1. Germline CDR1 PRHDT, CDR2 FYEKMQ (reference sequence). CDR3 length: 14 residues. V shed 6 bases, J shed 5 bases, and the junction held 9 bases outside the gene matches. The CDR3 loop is CASSHHKQGTEAFF. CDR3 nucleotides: TGTGCCAGCAGTCACCATAAACAGGGGACTGAAGCTTTCTTT.

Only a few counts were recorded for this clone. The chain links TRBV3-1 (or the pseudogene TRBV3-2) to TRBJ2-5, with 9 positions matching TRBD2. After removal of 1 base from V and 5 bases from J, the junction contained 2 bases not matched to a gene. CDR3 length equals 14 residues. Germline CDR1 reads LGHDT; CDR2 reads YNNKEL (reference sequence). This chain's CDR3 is CASSQGGRGETQYF. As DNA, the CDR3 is TGTGCCAGCAGCCAAGGCGGGAGGGGGGAGACCCAGTACTTC.

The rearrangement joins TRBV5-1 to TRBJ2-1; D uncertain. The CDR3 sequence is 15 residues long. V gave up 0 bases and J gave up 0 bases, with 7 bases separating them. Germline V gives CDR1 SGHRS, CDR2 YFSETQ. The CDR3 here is CASSLAGSSYNEQFF. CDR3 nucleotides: TGCGCCAGCAGCTTGGCCGGTAGCTCCTACAATGAGCAGTTCTTC.

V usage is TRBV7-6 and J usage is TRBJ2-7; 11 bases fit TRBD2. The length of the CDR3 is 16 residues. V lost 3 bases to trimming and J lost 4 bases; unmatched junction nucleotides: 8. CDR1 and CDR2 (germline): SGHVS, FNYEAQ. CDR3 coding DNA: TGTGCCAGCAGCTTGAAACTAGCGGGAGTAATATACGAGCAGTACTTC. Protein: CASSLKLAGVIYEQYF.

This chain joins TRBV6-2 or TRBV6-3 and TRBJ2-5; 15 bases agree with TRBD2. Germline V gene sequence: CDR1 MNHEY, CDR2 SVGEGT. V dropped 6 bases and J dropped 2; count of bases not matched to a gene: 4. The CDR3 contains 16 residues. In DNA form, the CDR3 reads TGTGCCAGCAGCCTCGGACTAGCGGGGGGGCAAGAGACCCAGTACTTC. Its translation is CASSLGLAGGQETQYF.

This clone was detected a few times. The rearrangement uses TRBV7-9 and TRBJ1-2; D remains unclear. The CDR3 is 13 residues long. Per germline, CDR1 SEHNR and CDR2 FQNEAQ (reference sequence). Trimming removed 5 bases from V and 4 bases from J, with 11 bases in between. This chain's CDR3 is CASSTQAGYGYTF. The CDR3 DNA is TGTGCCAGCAGCACTCAGGCTGGCTATGGCTACACCTTC.

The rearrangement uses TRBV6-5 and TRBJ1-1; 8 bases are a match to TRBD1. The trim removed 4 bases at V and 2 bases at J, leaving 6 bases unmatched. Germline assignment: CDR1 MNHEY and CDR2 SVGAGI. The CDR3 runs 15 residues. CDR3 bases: TGTGCCAGCAGTTCCTACGGACAGGGAAACACTGAAGCTTTCTTT. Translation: CASSSYGQGNTEAFF.

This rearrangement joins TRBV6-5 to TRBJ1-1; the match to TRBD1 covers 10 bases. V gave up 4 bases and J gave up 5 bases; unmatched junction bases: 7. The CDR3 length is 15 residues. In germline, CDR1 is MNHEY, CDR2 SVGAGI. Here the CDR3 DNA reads TGTGCCAGCAGTTCCCGGACAGGGGGAAGAACTGAAGCTTTCTTT. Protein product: CASSSRTGGRTEAFF.